These T cell receptor beta chains were read from a single sample in a study of T cells in Graves' hyperthyroidism and ophthalmopathy. Each CDR3 protein is one row after TCRdb ran MiXCR on the multiplex PCR reads. The profile shows fewer than 850,000 distinct CDR3 sequences, 15% to 20% of them singletons. Specimen: blood. The receptors shown here come from a man aged 50-59 years with Graves' hyperthyroidism. The CDR3 runs from the conserved cysteine through the conserved F or W. D genes are given only for firm matches. Not every row has a clone size; where given, it reads once, few, many or a size class.

d_call	v_call	j_call	clone_size	cdr3_nt	cdr3_aa
TRBD1	TRBV6-1	TRBJ2-2	many	TGTGCCAGCACTTTAGCCTCCGGGACAGGGAACACCGGGGAGCTGTTTTTT	CASTLASGTGNTGELFF
TRBD1	TRBV10-1	TRBJ2-7	many	TGCGCCAGCAGTGAGTCCGGGACAGGCGTCTACGAGCAGTACTTC	CASSESGTGVYEQYF
TRBD1	TRBV6-5	TRBJ2-7	.	TGTGCCAGCCATGAGACAGGGGGCTACGAGCAGTACTTC	CASHETGGYEQYF
TRBD1	TRBV5-1	TRBJ2-7	many	TGCGCCAGCAGCCCGGGACAGGGACTAAACGAGCAGTACTTC	CASSPGQGLNEQYF
.	TRBV11-2	TRBJ2-7	few	TGTGCCAGCAGCTGGGACCCCTACGAGCAGTACTTC	CASSWDPYEQYF
.	TRBV5-1	TRBJ2-1	many	TGCGCCAGCAGCTCAGGGGTTGAGCAGTTCTTC	CASSSGVEQFF
.	TRBV18	TRBJ1-5	few	TGTGCCAGCTCACCAACAAGGGGGCAGCCCCAGCATTTT	CASSPTRGQPQHF
TRBD1	TRBV28	TRBJ2-1	many	TGTGCCAGCAGTTCGGGGACAGGTTATTACAATGAGCAGTTCTTC	CASSSGTGYYNEQFF
.	TRBV5-1	TRBJ2-7	.	TGCGCCAGCAGCTCTACAGGGCAATTCTCTTCCTACGAGCAGTACTTC	CASSSTGQFSSYEQYF
.	TRBV28	TRBJ2-7	many	TGTGCCAGCAATCACGACGGATTCTACGAGCAGTACTTC	CASNHDGFYEQYF
.	TRBV10-3	TRBJ1-1	many	TGTGCCATCAGTGAAAAGATGAACACTGAAGCTTTCTTT	CAISEKMNTEAFF
.	TRBV19	TRBJ1-5	.	TGTGCCAGTAGTATCGATCCCAATCAGCCCCAGCATTTT	CASSIDPNQPQHF
TRBD2	TRBV6-1	TRBJ2-3	.	TGTGCCAGCAGACGACTAGCGGGAGGCACAGATACGCAGTATTTT	CASRRLAGGTDTQYF
TRBD1	TRBV24-1	TRBJ2-2	once	TGTGCCGCCACACACAACGACAGGGGGTCCGGGGAGCTGTTTTTT	CAATHNDRGSGELFF
TRBD2	TRBV19	TRBJ2-7	few	TGTGCCAGTAGTGCGACTAGCGGGTACTCCTACGAGCAGTACTTC	CASSATSGYSYEQYF
TRBD1	TRBV20-1	TRBJ1-2	.	TGCAGTGCTAGAGCGGGACAGGCCTATGGCTACACCTTC	CSARAGQAYGYTF
.	TRBV7-9	TRBJ1-6	many	TGTGCCAGCAGCCTGACAGGAGCGATTAATAATTCACCCCTCCACTTT	CASSLTGAINNSPLHF
.	TRBV10-3	TRBJ2-5	many	TGTGCCATCAGTGACTCCGCCCAGGGAGAGACCCAGTACTTC	CAISDSAQGETQYF
.	TRBV29-1	TRBJ2-1	few	TGCAGCGTTGTCGAAGGGCGGAAGACAAATGAGCAGTTCTTC	CSVVEGRKTNEQFF
.	TRBV3-1	TRBJ2-7	many	TGTGCCAGCAGCCAAGATCGAGGTAACTACGAGGAGCAGTACTTC	CASSQDRGNYEEQYF
.	TRBV28	TRBJ1-1	many	TGTGCCAGCAGGGACCGGGAGGACACTGAAGCTTTCTTT	CASRDREDTEAFF
TRBD2	TRBV24-1	TRBJ2-5	many	TGTGCCACCAGTGTCCTCTGGGCGGCTAGCGGGGGATACTTCCAAGAGACCCAGTACTTC	CATSVLWAASGGYFQETQYF
TRBD2	TRBV6-5	TRBJ2-3	many	TGTGCCAGCAGTTACGTAGCGGGGACCACAGATACGCAGTATTTT	CASSYVAGTTDTQYF
.	TRBV6-1	TRBJ2-2	.	TGTGCCAGCAGTGACGCGGAGAACACCGGGGAGCTGTTTTTT	CASSDAENTGELFF
TRBD1	TRBV18	TRBJ2-5	few	TGTGCCAGCTCTCCGGGATCAGGGGGCGAAGAGACCCAGTACTTC	CASSPGSGGEETQYF
.	TRBV28	TRBJ2-7	.	TGTGCCAGCAGCGGTGGACAAAGCACTTACGAGCAGTACTTC	CASSGGQSTYEQYF
TRBD1	TRBV5-1	TRBJ2-1	many	TGCGCCAGCAGAGACAGGGGGGGGGATGAGCAGTTCTTC	CASRDRGGDEQFF
.	TRBV6-1	TRBJ2-1	.	TGTGCCAGCACCGATGGTCGGGGCTACAATGAGCAGTTCTTC	CASTDGRGYNEQFF
TRBD2	TRBV28	TRBJ2-1	many	TGTGCCAGCGGTCGACTAGCGGGAGAGGTGTGGAATGAGCAGTTCTTC	CASGRLAGEVWNEQFF
.	TRBV10-3	TRBJ2-5	many	TGTGCCATCAGTGAGTCGCTATTAGCCAGACAGGAGACCCAGTACTTC	CAISESLLARQETQYF
.	TRBV10-3	TRBJ2-1	few	TGTGCCATCAGGGATATTAGCTCCTACAATGAGCAGTTCTTC	CAIRDISSYNEQFF
TRBD1	TRBV6-2/TRBV6-3	TRBJ2-1	few	TGTGCCAGCAGTTACTTTTGGGGACAGCGCAATGAGCAGTTCTTC	CASSYFWGQRNEQFF
.	TRBV13	TRBJ2-1	.	TGTGCCAGCAGCTCAGGGTCCGACAATGAGCAGTTCTTC	CASSSGSDNEQFF
TRBD2	TRBV6-5	TRBJ2-5	many	TGTGCCAGCAGTTATGGGGCACTAGCGGGAGGTTGGGGAGAGACCCAGTACTTC	CASSYGALAGGWGETQYF
TRBD2	TRBV7-3	TRBJ2-1	few	TGTGCCAGCAGCTCCGGACTAGCGGGAGGTGGGTACAATGAGCAGTTCTTC	CASSSGLAGGGYNEQFF
TRBD1	TRBV5-1	TRBJ2-1	few	TGCGCCAGCAGGTCCCCCGGGACAGGGAACAATGAGCAGTTCTTC	CASRSPGTGNNEQFF
.	TRBV2	TRBJ2-1	many	TGTGCCAGCAGCCGTATTTCCGACGGGGATGAGCAGTTCTTC	CASSRISDGDEQFF
.	TRBV19	TRBJ2-2	few	TGTGCCAGTAGGGGAAGGGGGGACACCGGGGAGCTGTTTTTT	CASRGRGDTGELFF
TRBD1	TRBV9	TRBJ1-5	.	TGTGCCAGCAGCGTAGGTTCGGGGACAGGGATGGGTCAGCCCCAGCATTTT	CASSVGSGTGMGQPQHF
.	TRBV7-9	TRBJ2-7	.	TGTGCCAGCAGCTCCCCCTGGGGGCAGACCTCCTACGAGCAGTACTTC	CASSSPWGQTSYEQYF
.	TRBV3-1	TRBJ2-3	few	TGTGCCAGCAGCCAAGACAGGGGCCCCCACACAGATACGCAGTATTTT	CASSQDRGPHTDTQYF
.	TRBV9	TRBJ1-2	.	TGTGCCAGCAGCGTAGATGGCAGTTGGACCTATGGCTACACCTTC	CASSVDGSWTYGYTF
.	TRBV7-6	TRBJ2-5	.	TGTGCCAGCACCGAAGGGGGACAAGAGACCCAGTACTTC	CASTEGGQETQYF
.	TRBV7-9	TRBJ2-1	many	TGTGCCAGCAGCTCTCCCCCAAACAGAGAGACACTCTACAATGAGCAGTTCTTC	CASSSPPNRETLYNEQFF
TRBD1	TRBV24-1	TRBJ2-1	.	TGTGCCACCAGTGACCCCAAACCCGGGACAGGTCCCTACAATGAGCAGTTCTTC	CATSDPKPGTGPYNEQFF
.	TRBV10-1	TRBJ2-2	.	TGCGCCAGCAGTGACCGCCAGGGTCTTGCCGGGGAGCTGTTTTTT	CASSDRQGLAGELFF
.	TRBV11-3	TRBJ1-1	.	TGTGCCAGCAGCTTTGTAGGCCAAGCTTTCTTT	CASSFVGQAFF
TRBD1	TRBV3-1	TRBJ2-7	many	TGTGCCAGCAGCCACCCAGGGGGCGACGAGCAGTACTTC	CASSHPGGDEQYF
.	TRBV2	TRBJ1-2	few	TGTGCCAGCAGTTTAAAGGCCAGAATGAACTATGGCTACACCTTC	CASSLKARMNYGYTF
.	TRBV27	TRBJ2-3	many	TGTGCCAGCAGTTCGAGGGAGCGGGGCACAGATACGCAGTATTTT	CASSSRERGTDTQYF